What follows describes a single T cell receptor (beta chain). One end of the junction fails to match germline, which may point to a read error. TCRdb passed the PCR reads through MiXCR, listing each CDR3 protein once. The sample lists hundreds of thousands of distinct CDR3 sequences, about 25% seen once, with about 0.81% in the top ten. The data were obtained in a study of molecular identifiers for immune sequencing clone quantification. The CDR3 is 14 amino acids. The germline gives CDR1 SGHNT, CDR2 YYREEE (reference sequence). This TCR was sampled from a human donor in good health. Some libraries in this study had Jurkat cell RNA spiked in. Sequenced sample: naive CD8+ T cells from blood, with Jurkat cell RNA spiked in. Noted subset: FACS-sorted CD8+CD4-CCR7+CD45RA+ naive T cells. V is TRBV5-4 and J is TRBJ2-7, with 11 positions matching TRBD2. CDR3 coding DNA: TGTGCCAGCAGCATAGGACTAGCGGGCTACGAGCAGCACTTC. Protein product: CASSIGLAGYEQHF.